Following are 2 T cell receptor beta chains from one sample sequenced in a study of blood T cell repertoires in COVID-19. Sequenced by immunoSEQ multiplex PCR; TCRdb stores in-frame clones only, minus some. The data contain some 130,000 clones, 65% to 85% of them singletons. Sequencing was performed on peripheral blood. The receptors originated from a woman older than 75 with acute or convalescent COVID-19.

The chain joins TRBV18 to TRBJ2-7, with 7 nucleotides matching TRBD2. This CDR3 region has 16 residues. Germline loops: CDR1 KGHSH, CDR2 LQKENI. V shed 3 bases, J shed 2 bases, and the junction held 10 bases outside the gene matches. The CDR3 DNA reads TGTGCCAGCTCACCCCCCGGATGGCGGGGGACCTACGAGCAGTACTTC. Its protein product is CASSPPGWRGTYEQYF.

This clone was seen only a few times. The CDR3, as DNA: TGTGCCAGCAGAAAAGGGGGGGCCGGGGAGCTGTTTTTT. It encodes CASRKGGAGELFF. The chain links TRBV6-5 to TRBJ2-2, with D perhaps matching TRBD2 (7 bases). With 6 bases removed from V and 6 bases from J, the gap between germline ends came to 11 bases. Germline V gene lookup returns CDR1 MNHEY and CDR2 SVGAGI. This CDR3 is built from 13 residues.